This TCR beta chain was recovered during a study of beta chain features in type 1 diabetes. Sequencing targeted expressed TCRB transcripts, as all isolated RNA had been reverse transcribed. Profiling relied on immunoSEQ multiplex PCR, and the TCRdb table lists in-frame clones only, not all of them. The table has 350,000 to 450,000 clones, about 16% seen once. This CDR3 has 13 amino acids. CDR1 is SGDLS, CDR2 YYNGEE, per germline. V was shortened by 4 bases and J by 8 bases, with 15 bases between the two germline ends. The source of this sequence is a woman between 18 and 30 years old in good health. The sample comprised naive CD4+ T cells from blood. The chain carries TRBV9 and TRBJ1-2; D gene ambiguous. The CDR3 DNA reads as TGTGCCAGCAGCCCCCCAGTGGCGGGAGGCTACACCTTC. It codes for CASSPPVAGGYTF.